The rows below give T cell receptor beta chains drawn from one sample of a study of CD8 T cells in Susac syndrome. TCRdb used MiXCR to reprocess the immunoSEQ multiplex PCR reads, holding one entry per CDR3 protein. The table records about 200,000 distinct CDR3 sequences, 90% to 95% of them present only once. The sample consisted of CD4+ T cells from PBMCs. Receptors originate from a human donor with multiple sclerosis. Both conserved end residues are part of each CDR3. D genes are given only for firm matches. Clone size is shown for a subset of rows, as once, few, many or a class of expanded clone.

v_gene,j_gene,abundance,d_gene,CDR3aa,CDR3nt
TRBV6-6,TRBJ2-4,few,.,CASSSGQLRENIQYF,TGTGCCAGCAGTTCAGGACAGCTTCGGGAAAACATTCAGTACTTC
TRBV30,TRBJ1-2,.,.,CAWRDGSNYGYTF,TGTGCCTGGAGAGATGGGTCTAACTATGGCTACACCTTC
TRBV5-1,TRBJ2-3,.,.,CASSFQRGEEDTQYF,TGCGCCAGCAGCTTTCAACGGGGAGAGGAAGATACGCAGTATTTT
TRBV7-9,TRBJ2-3,.,TRBD2,CASSQLAGGPFADTQYF,TGTGCCAGCAGCCAACTGGCGGGAGGGCCTTTCGCAGATACGCAGTATTTT
TRBV19,TRBJ2-5,once,.,CASSIQLQETQYF,TGTGCCAGTAGTATCCAGCTACAAGAGACCCAGTACTTC
TRBV27,TRBJ2-5,.,.,CASSMAGTEETQYF,TGTGCCAGCAGTATGGCGGGCACGGAAGAGACCCAGTACTTC
TRBV30,TRBJ2-3,.,.,CAWSVPQRVSTDTQYF,TGTGCCTGGAGTGTACCCCAGCGGGTTAGCACAGATACGCAGTATTTT
TRBV5-1,TRBJ1-1,.,.,CASREGVGAEAFF,TGCGCCAGCAGGGAGGGGGTAGGCGCTGAAGCTTTCTTT
TRBV5-6,TRBJ2-5,once,.,CASSLGLPEETQYF,TGTGCCAGCAGCTTGGGTTTACCCGAAGAGACCCAGTACTTC
TRBV30,TRBJ1-5,once,.,CAWSAGPNQPQHF,TGTGCCTGGAGTGCCGGCCCGAATCAGCCCCAGCATTTT
TRBV12-3/TRBV12-4,TRBJ2-7,.,TRBD2,CASSPTGTSSYEQYF,TGTGCCAGCAGTCCCACCGGGACTAGCTCCTACGAGCAGTACTTC
TRBV25-1,TRBJ1-2,.,.,CASSRANYGYTF,TGTGCCAGCAGTCGCGCTAACTATGGCTACACCTTC
TRBV7-9,TRBJ2-1,.,.,CASTRNEQFF,TGTGCCAGCACACGCAATGAGCAGTTCTTC
TRBV3-1,TRBJ1-4,.,.,CASSHLNEKLFF,TGTGCCAGCAGCCATCTCAATGAAAAACTGTTTTTT
TRBV5-1,TRBJ2-7,.,.,CASTSSGRSSYEQYF,TGCGCCAGCACCTCGTCCGGCAGGAGCTCCTACGAGCAGTACTTC
TRBV12-3/TRBV12-4,TRBJ2-7,once,TRBD2,CASSPRLASVEQYF,TGTGCCAGCAGCCCCCGACTAGCGTCAGTCGAGCAGTACTTC
TRBV18,TRBJ2-2,.,.,CASSPLNTGGLFF,TGTGCCAGCTCACCACTTAACACCGGGGGGCTGTTTTTT
TRBV15,TRBJ2-6,.,.,CATSRDWARGSGANVLTF,TGTGCCACCAGCAGAGATTGGGCGCGGGGTTCCGGGGCCAACGTCCTGACTTTC
TRBV4-2,TRBJ1-2,once,.,CASSQASGDYGYTF,TGTGCCAGCAGCCAAGCCTCGGGGGACTATGGCTACACCTTC
TRBV3-1,TRBJ1-1,.,.,CASSKWTDTEAFF,TGTGCCAGCAGCAAATGGACGGACACTGAAGCTTTCTTT
TRBV11-3,TRBJ2-5,.,TRBD2,CASSLGGTSGSVETQYF,TGTGCCAGCAGCTTAGGGGGAACTAGCGGGAGCGTGGAGACCCAGTACTTC
TRBV6-7,TRBJ2-7,.,.,CASRPDSPYEQYF,TGTGCCAGTCGTCCGGACAGCCCCTACGAGCAGTACTTC
TRBV5-6,TRBJ2-7,once,TRBD1,CASSLGDRGILEQYF,TGTGCCAGCAGCTTGGGGGACAGGGGGATCCTCGAGCAGTACTTC
TRBV7-9,TRBJ2-2,.,.,CASTRPGELFF,TGTGCCAGCACACGGCCCGGGGAGCTGTTTTTT
TRBV14,TRBJ2-5,.,TRBD2,CASSQRRELGGSETQYF,TGTGCCAGCAGCCAACGGCGGGAGTTAGGCGGGTCAGAGACCCAGTACTTC
TRBV7-6,TRBJ2-3,.,TRBD2,CASSGLAGRVDTQYF,TGTGCCAGCAGCGGACTAGCGGGCCGAGTAGATACGCAGTATTTT
TRBV12-3/TRBV12-4,TRBJ1-2,.,TRBD1,CASSYDRAAGGYTF,TGTGCCAGCAGTTACGACAGGGCCGCTGGTGGCTACACCTTC
TRBV3-1,TRBJ2-1,.,TRBD2,CASSRLAGGPRSSYNEQFF,TGTGCCAGCAGTCGACTAGCGGGAGGGCCACGGAGCTCCTACAATGAGCAGTTCTTC
TRBV21-1,TRBJ2-1,.,.,CASSKGRTREDNEQFF,TGTGCCAGCAGCAAAGGCAGAACAAGGGAGGACAATGAGCAGTTCTTC
TRBV5-1,TRBJ1-2,.,.,CASSGQGRGYTF,TGCGCCAGCAGCGGGCAGGGTAGGGGCTACACCTTC
TRBV3-1,TRBJ1-1,.,.,CASSQDSGIRAFF,TGTGCCAGCAGCCAAGATTCGGGCATTAGGGCTTTCTTT
TRBV5-4,TRBJ2-1,.,TRBD2,CASSLPGTSGGSNEQFF,TGTGCCAGCAGCCTTCCCGGGACTAGCGGGGGAAGCAATGAGCAGTTCTTC
TRBV7-9,TRBJ1-4,.,.,CASSLKAGEKLFF,TGTGCCAGCAGCTTAAAGGCTGGTGAAAAACTGTTTTTT
TRBV9,TRBJ1-2,.,.,CASSPRQGGDGYTF,TGTGCCAGCAGCCCAAGGCAGGGAGGTGATGGCTACACCTTC
TRBV5-4,TRBJ2-7,.,TRBD1,CASSTGQGASYEQYF,TGTGCCAGCAGCACCGGACAGGGGGCCTCCTACGAGCAGTACTTC
TRBV11-2,TRBJ2-7,.,.,CASSSPRRSYEQYF,TGTGCCAGCAGCTCGCCCCGCAGATCCTACGAGCAGTACTTC
TRBV12-3/TRBV12-4,TRBJ1-2,.,TRBD1,CASSNTGARGYTF,TGTGCCAGCAGCAATACAGGGGCTCGTGGCTACACCTTC
TRBV30,TRBJ2-7,once,.,CAWSSSYSQYF,TGTGCCTGGAGCTCGTCTTACTCGCAGTACTTC
TRBV30,TRBJ2-1,.,.,CAWSVLVTYEQFF,TGTGCCTGGAGTGTACTGGTTACTTATGAGCAGTTCTTC
TRBV24-1,TRBJ2-5,.,.,CATSGNGETQYF,TGTGCCACCAGTGGGAATGGGGAGACCCAGTACTTC
TRBV19,TRBJ1-1,.,TRBD1,CASRRQGGIGGAFF,TGTGCCAGTAGGAGACAGGGAGGGATTGGGGGAGCTTTCTTT
TRBV19,TRBJ2-1,once,.,CASNDLTGYNEQFF,TGTGCCAGTAATGACCTCACGGGCTACAATGAGCAGTTCTTC
TRBV7-9,TRBJ2-6,.,TRBD1,CASSIDRAVANVLTF,TGTGCCAGCAGCATCGACAGGGCTGTGGCCAACGTCCTGACTTTC
TRBV16,TRBJ2-7,.,.,CASSQSLAAEQYF,TGTGCCAGCAGCCAATCCCTTGCGGCCGAGCAGTACTTC
TRBV6-1,TRBJ2-5,.,TRBD2,CASRSTSGKETQYF,TGTGCCAGCAGATCCACTAGCGGGAAAGAGACCCAGTACTTC
TRBV4-1,TRBJ2-2,.,TRBD2,CASGGRGAVTGELFF,TGCGCCAGCGGGGGGCGGGGGGCAGTAACCGGGGAGCTGTTTTTT
TRBV7-9,TRBJ2-1,.,TRBD2,CASSQGEGRYNEQFF,TGTGCCAGCAGCCAAGGGGAGGGACGTTACAATGAGCAGTTCTTC
TRBV5-1,TRBJ2-3,.,.,CASSLEGGRPDTQYF,TGCGCCAGCAGCCTGGAAGGGGGGCGTCCAGATACGCAGTATTTT
TRBV20-1,TRBJ2-5,.,.,CSAVPPGQFQETQYF,TGCAGTGCTGTGCCCCCGGGACAATTCCAAGAGACCCAGTACTTC
TRBV29-1,TRBJ2-7,.,.,CSVARRQNYEQYF,TGCAGCGTTGCTAGGAGGCAGAACTACGAGCAGTACTTC
TRBV30,TRBJ1-5,.,.,CAWENGGPQHF,TGTGCCTGGGAGAACGGAGGGCCCCAGCATTTT
TRBV29-1,TRBJ1-5,.,TRBD1,CSARGQGDQPQHF,TGCAGCGCCCGCGGACAGGGCGATCAGCCCCAGCATTTT
TRBV29-1,TRBJ2-7,.,.,CSVNGHNYEQYF,TGCAGCGTTAATGGACATAACTACGAGCAGTACTTC
TRBV11-3,TRBJ2-3,.,.,CASSPGQHPTDTQYF,TGTGCCAGCAGCCCCGGACAGCACCCCACAGATACGCAGTATTTT
TRBV9,TRBJ2-3,.,.,CASSVAGVADTQYF,TGTGCCAGCAGCGTAGCCGGGGTAGCAGATACGCAGTATTTT